The 14 T cell receptor beta chains below come from one sample, sequenced in a study of blood T cell repertoires in COVID-19. TCRdb keeps only in-frame clones here, not all; method: immunoSEQ multiplex PCR. The sample shows about 480,000 clones, around nine tenths of them seen only once. The sequenced sample was PBMCs or T cells enriched from blood (not recorded which). All receptors come from a woman aged 40-49 years who had recovered from COVID-19.

The V gene is TRBV9, the J gene TRBJ1-2, with D unresolved. This CDR3 region has 14 residues. With 3 bases removed from V and 0 bases from J, the gap between germline ends came to 9 bases. Germline CDR1 and CDR2: SGDLS and YYNGEE. Written as DNA, the CDR3 is TGTGCCAGCAGCGCAGCGAGGGCTAACTATGGCTACACCTTC. Protein product: CASSAARANYGYTF.

The chain combines TRBV28 with TRBJ1-2; no firm D call. The germline V and J ends were trimmed by 7 bases and 5 bases, with 20 bases remaining between them. CDR1 and CDR2 (germline): MDHEN, SYDVKM. This CDR3 comprises 15 residues. In nucleotides, the CDR3 is TGTGCCAGCACCCTTCATGGAGGGAGGAATTATGGCTACACCTTC. This gives the protein CASTLHGGRNYGYTF.

The CDR3 protein is CASSLGLAGAQETQYF. The CDR3, as DNA: TGTGCCAGCAGCCTCGGACTAGCGGGAGCCCAAGAGACCCAGTACTTC. The chain employs TRBV16 and TRBJ2-5; 13 nucleotides line up with TRBD2. Per germline, CDR1 KGHSY and CDR2 FQNENV. CDR3 size: 16 residues. Unmatched junction bases numbered 3, after V lost 4 bases and J lost 1 base.

In this sample, this clone turned up once. CDR3 in amino acids: CASSPDYTDTQYF. CDR3 nucleotide sequence: TGTGCCAGTAGTCCTGACTATACAGATACGCAGTATTTT. The chain joins TRBV19 to TRBJ2-3, with D perhaps matching TRBD2 (5 bases). The CDR3 extends over 13 amino acids. Trimming removed 5 bases from V and 3 bases from J, with 9 bases in between. Germline V lookup: CDR1 LNHDA, CDR2 SQIVND (reference sequence).

The chain joins TRBV4-3 to TRBJ1-1; D is perhaps TRBD1 (6 bases). The CDR3 is made up of 15 amino acids. Per germline, CDR1 LGHNA and CDR2 YSLEER. The ends were cut back, 1 base at V and 2 bases at J, with 11 bases in the middle. Here the CDR3 reads CASSQVAQGNTEAFF. CDR3 nucleotide sequence: TGCGCCAGCAGCCAAGTAGCACAGGGCAACACTGAAGCTTTCTTT.

The chain is built from TRBV20-1 and TRBJ2-4; 8 bases align to TRBD1. With 3 bases clipped from V and 7 bases from J, the junction kept 8 bases outside the gene matches. This CDR3 region has 14 residues. The germline V gene has CDR1 DFQATT and CDR2 SNEGSKA (reference sequence). This CDR3 is CSASYRGELNIQYF. The CDR3 DNA sequence: TGCAGTGCTAGTTACAGGGGGGAGCTTAACATTCAGTACTTC.

The chain combines TRBV25-1 with TRBJ1-6; D is perhaps TRBD1 (6 bases). This CDR3 spans 15 amino acids. CDR1 and CDR2 from the germline V gene are MGHDK and SYGVNS. Trimming stripped 3 bases from V and 9 bases from J, with 15 bases between. In nucleotides, the CDR3 is TGTGCCAGCAGTGAGGGGGGGCAGGCGGGTTCACCCCTCCACTTT. As protein: CASSEGGQAGSPLHF.

With respect to this clone: Distinct nucleotide sequences in the sample also encode this CDR3. The chain employs TRBV12-3 or TRBV12-4 and TRBJ2-7, with 8 bases fitting TRBD1. V lost 5 bases and J lost 3; bases outside the gene matches: 3. This CDR3 is built from 13 residues. CDR3 bases: TGTGCCAGCAGTCTGGGGACAGGCTACGAGCAGTACTTC. Amino acid sequence: CASSLGTGYEQYF.

This chain uses TRBV5-1 with TRBJ2-1; 7 bases map to TRBD2. This CDR3 has 17 amino acids. From germline, CDR1 is SGHRS and CDR2 YFSETQ. The trim removed 4 bases at V and 0 bases at J, leaving 10 bases unmatched. CDR3 coding DNA: TGCGCCAGCAGCGGGGTGGGGGGACTAAGCTCCTACAATGAGCAGTTCTTC. It is translated as CASSGVGGLSSYNEQFF. The entire variable domain, with the rest obtained from reference TRBV5-1 and TRBJ2-1, is as follows: KAGVTQTPRYLIKTRGQQVTLSCSPISGHRSVSWYQQTPGQGLQFLFEYFSETQRNKGNFPGRFSGRQFSNSRSEMNVSTLELGDSALYLCASSGVGGLSSYNEQFFGPGTRLTVL.

This rearrangement joins TRBV11-3 to TRBJ1-2, with 8 nucleotides matching TRBD1. J was trimmed by 8 bases and V by 3 bases; bases with no gene match: 8. Germline-derived CDR1 and CDR2 are SGHNT and YENEEA. This CDR3 region has 14 residues. The CDR3 protein is CASSLLGQGGGYTF. The CDR3 bases are TGTGCCAGCAGCTTGCTAGGACAGGGAGGGGGCTACACCTTC.

The rearrangement uses TRBV15 and TRBJ1-1; no firm D call. The V and J ends lost 4 bases and 5 bases respectively, with 14 bases between them. CDR3 size: 14 residues. Germline V gene lookup returns CDR1 LNHNV and CDR2 YYDKDF (reference sequence). Written as DNA, the CDR3 is TGTGCCACCAGCACCTCCGAGGGTGGGACTGAAGCTTTCTTT. Protein: CATSTSEGGTEAFF.

The CDR3 spells CASSLTGGPREQYF. The CDR3 DNA is TGTGCCAGCAGCTTAACGGGAGGGCCGCGCGAGCAGTACTTC. J is TRBJ2-7 and V is TRBV7-2; 8 bases agree with TRBD2. This CDR3 contains 14 residues. The germline V gene encodes CDR1 SGHTA and CDR2 FQGNSA. The junction had 6 bases not matched to a gene; V was cut back by 2 bases and J by 6 bases.

The chain combines TRBV4-3 with TRBJ1-2; D unclear. Germline loops: CDR1 LGHNA, CDR2 YSLEER. The CDR3 is made up of 13 amino acids. V lost 0 bases and J 8 bases, leaving 10 bases between the germline ends. The CDR3 DNA sequence: TGCGCCAGCAGCCAAGATTGGGCGGGGGGCTACACCTTC. Translated: CASSQDWAGGYTF.

The CDR3 reads CATRRQDNQPQHF. DNA for the CDR3: TGTGCCACCAGACGACAGGATAATCAGCCCCAGCATTTT. The chain links TRBV24-1 to TRBJ1-5, with a possible D match to TRBD1 (6 bases). Looked up from germline, CDR1 is KGHDR and CDR2 is SFDVKD. This CDR3 spans 13 amino acids. The V end lost 7 bases, the J end lost 4 bases, and 10 bases lay between the germline ends.